This paragraph reports one T cell receptor beta chain. This record comes from a study of blood T cell repertoires in COVID-19. As for the study in general: There were acute and convalescent COVID-19 samples, and they came from the United States, Italy and Spain.

Using immunoSEQ multiplex PCR, the repertoire was profiled, and TCRdb retains in-frame clones only, with some absent. In the table there are about 200,000 clones, 80% to 85% of which are singletons. Trimming removed 2 bases at V and 7 bases at J, with 11 bases between. The CDR3 totals 13 residues. Germline lookup yields CDR1 GTSNPN and CDR2 SVGIG (reference sequence). The rearrangement links TRBV30 to TRBJ1-4; D not resolved. Input material: peripheral blood. This clonotype was sampled from an elderly woman with COVID-19, enrolled during active disease. In DNA, the CDR3 is TGTGCCTGGAGTCCGAAGGGAGGTGAAAAACTGTTTTTT. As protein: CAWSPKGGEKLFF.